The next 30 T cell receptor beta chains were all read from a single sample in a study of control samples from healthy donors and cancer patients. Assay used: immunoSEQ multiplex PCR; TCRdb lists only in-frame clones, some missing. The sample shows about 15,000 clones, 85% to 90% of them seen only once. The sequencing input was PBMCs. The receptors here all came from a man aged 55-75 years with head and neck cancer.

V and J are TRBV11-3 and TRBJ2-1; D gene ambiguous. From germline, CDR1 is SGHNT and CDR2 YENEEA. There are 14 residues in the CDR3. The V end lost 4 bases, the J end lost 5 bases, and 12 bases lay between the germline ends. The CDR3 region is CASSSNVMNNEQFF. The CDR3 DNA reads TGTGCCAGCAGCTCTAACGTAATGAACAATGAGCAGTTCTTC.

The chain has TRBV28 and TRBJ1-2, with D possibly being TRBD1 (5 bases). The ends were cut back, 8 bases at V and 6 bases at J, with 16 bases in the middle. Germline V CDR1 and CDR2: MDHEN, SYDVKM. The CDR3 has 13 residues. The CDR3 region is CASRMLRGDGYTF. The CDR3 nucleotides are TGTGCCAGCCGAATGCTACGGGGGGATGGCTACACCTTC.

In nucleotides, the CDR3 is TGTGCCAGCATGGATCTCTCGAGCTCCTACAATGAGCAGTTCTTC. Translation gives CASMDLSSSYNEQFF. The V and J genes are TRBV2 and TRBJ2-1, with unresolved D. This CDR3 contains 15 residues. Germline V lookup: CDR1 SNHLY, CDR2 FYNNEI. V dropped 7 bases and J dropped 0 bases, with 13 bases sitting between them.

This sequence joins TRBV5-1 and TRBJ1-4; D ambiguous. In germline, CDR1 is SGHRS, CDR2 YFSETQ. The CDR3 is 14 amino acids. The V gene lost 4 bases and the J gene lost 6 bases, with 13 bases spanning the gap. This chain's CDR3 is CASSRTPGDEKLFF. The DNA of the CDR3 is TGCGCCAGCAGCCGGACGCCCGGGGATGAAAAACTGTTTTTT.

This chain joins TRBV16 and TRBJ1-6; the D is unclear. The CDR3 is 14 amino acids. Trimming shortened V by 3 bases and J by 7 bases, and 10 bases separated the two germline ends. CDR1 and CDR2 (germline): KGHSY, FQNENV. The CDR3 nucleotides read TGTGCCAGCAGCCAGTTGAACGGGAATTCACCCCTCCACTTT. This codes for CASSQLNGNSPLHF.

The chain uses TRBV27 and TRBJ1-1, with unresolved D. The CDR3 extends over 15 amino acids. Trimming pared 4 bases from V and 5 bases from J, leaving 17 bases between. Germline assignment: CDR1 MNHEY and CDR2 SMNVEV (reference sequence). The CDR3 DNA sequence: TGTGCCAGCAGTTCCGGGTCCGGATCGAGGACTGAAGCTTTCTTT. Encoded protein: CASSSGSGSRTEAFF.

This clone was detected only a few times. The rearrangement links TRBV7-8 to TRBJ1-3, with D perhaps matching TRBD1 (6 bases). The ends were cut back, 4 bases at V and 1 base at J, with 11 bases in the middle. The CDR3 contains 15 residues. Germline loops: CDR1 SGHVS, CDR2 FQNEAQ. CDR3 bases: TGTGCCAGCAGCTCCTCTACAGGGTCTGGAAACACCATATATTTT. Translating gives CASSSSTGSGNTIYF.

The rearrangement joins TRBV4-2 to TRBJ1-5, with 7 bases lining up with TRBD1. The CDR3 has 14 amino acids. Germline loops: CDR1 LGHNA, CDR2 YNFKEQ. V shed 4 bases, J shed 7 bases, and the junction held 7 bases outside the gene matches. CDR3 residues: CASSPTGAGQPQHF. DNA of the CDR3: TGTGCCAGCAGCCCTACAGGGGCGGGGCAGCCCCAGCATTTT.

This chain's CDR3 is CASRIPTVYGYTF. CDR3 DNA: TGTGCCAGCAGGATCCCGACAGTATATGGCTACACCTTC. The chain employs TRBV6-5 and TRBJ1-2; D is possibly TRBD1 (5 bases). The CDR3 is 13 residues long. The V gene lost 6 bases and the J gene lost 5 bases, with 13 bases spanning the gap. The germline V gene has CDR1 MNHEY and CDR2 SVGAGI.

The V gene is TRBV20-1, the J gene TRBJ2-4; D is uncertain. Looked up from germline, CDR1 is DFQATT and CDR2 is SNEGSKA (reference sequence). The CDR3 is 13 amino acids. V was cut by 3 bases and J by 0 bases, with 6 bases left in between. CDR3 coding DNA: TGCAGTGCTAGTGGGCCAGCCAAAAACATTCAGTACTTC. It yields the protein CSASGPAKNIQYF.

This sequence joins TRBV9 and TRBJ2-7; TRBD2 aligns across 11 bases. The trim removed 0 bases at V and 2 bases at J, leaving 7 bases unmatched. The CDR3 loop spans 17 amino acids. Germline V gives CDR1 SGDLS, CDR2 YYNGEE. CDR3 DNA: TGTGCCAGCAGCGTAGACTCGGGACTAGCGGAGACCTACGAGCAGTACTTC. Its translation: CASSVDSGLAETYEQYF.

The V call is TRBV15, the J call TRBJ1-3; D unresolved. This CDR3 has 12 amino acids. Trimming stripped 8 bases from V and 2 bases from J, with 7 bases between. Germline-derived CDR1 and CDR2 are LNHNV and YYDKDF (reference sequence). CDR3 amino acids: CATPGPGNTIYF. Here the CDR3 DNA reads TGTGCCACCCCTGGGCCTGGAAACACCATATATTTT.

The chain carries TRBV4-1 and TRBJ2-7; TRBD1 matches at 7 bases. In germline, CDR1 is MGHRA, CDR2 YSYEKL. With 3 bases clipped from V and 2 bases from J, the junction kept 4 bases outside the gene matches. This CDR3 spans 14 amino acids. CDR3 loop: CASSHAQGTYEQYF. The CDR3 coding sequence is TGCGCCAGCAGCCACGCACAGGGGACCTACGAGCAGTACTTC.

The chain links TRBV7-9 to TRBJ2-1, with 7 positions matching TRBD1. Trimming cost V 5 bases and J 6 bases; bases outside gene matches: 10. Germline V gene sequence: CDR1 SEHNR, CDR2 FQNEAQ (reference sequence). The CDR3 runs 15 residues. CDR3 region: CASSRTQGTVNEQFF. CDR3 DNA sequence: TGTGCCAGCAGCCGGACACAGGGGACGGTCAATGAGCAGTTCTTC.

Worth noting for this clone: Other DNA sequences within the sample encode an identical CDR3. The chain links TRBV11-3 to TRBJ2-1; 11 positions match TRBD2. This CDR3 contains 16 residues. Germline V lookup: CDR1 SGHNT, CDR2 YENEEA. With V trimmed by 1 base and J by 9 bases, 8 bases remained unmatched. The CDR3 loop is CASSLGLAGRGVEQFF. The DNA of the CDR3 is TGTGCCAGCAGCTTAGGACTAGCGGGGCGGGGGGTTGAGCAGTTCTTC.

J is TRBJ1-6 and V is TRBV7-8; possibly TRBD1 for D (5 bases). CDR3 length: 14 residues. Trimming took off 5 bases at V and 1 base at J, with 6 bases between the two ends. In germline, CDR1 is SGHVS, CDR2 FQNEAQ. For the CDR3, the DNA is TGTGCCAGCAGCCAGGGATCCTATAATTCACCCCTCCACTTT. Its protein product is CASSQGSYNSPLHF.

This sequence joins TRBV3-1 (or the pseudogene TRBV3-2) and TRBJ2-5; D not certain. V was pared by 6 bases and J by 5 bases, with 13 bases between. Per germline, CDR1 LGHDT and CDR2 YNNKEL (reference sequence). This CDR3 is built from 13 residues. The CDR3 loop reads CASRVGPLETQYF. In nucleotides, the CDR3 is TGTGCCAGCAGGGTCGGCCCCCTGGAGACCCAGTACTTC.

V gene TRBV15 combines with J gene TRBJ2-5; 8 bases agree with TRBD1. Per the germline V gene, CDR1 is LNHNV and CDR2 is YYDKDF (reference sequence). With V trimmed by 11 bases and J by 5 bases, 10 bases remained unmatched. This CDR3 contains 13 residues. For the CDR3, the DNA is TGTGCCGCGGCGGACAGGGATAGTGAGACCCAGTACTTC. It codes for CAAADRDSETQYF. The full variable domain, rest sourced from reference TRBV15 and TRBJ2-5, is DAMVIQNPRYQVTQFGKPVTLSCSQTLNHNVMYWYQQKSSQAPKLLFHYYDKDFNNEADTPDNFQSRRPNTSFCFLDIRSPGLGDTAMYLCAAADRDSETQYFGPGTRLLVL.

The chain uses TRBV4-2 and TRBJ2-1; no clear D. Trimming cost V 2 bases and J 3 bases, with 5 bases left between them. The CDR3 is 13 amino acids. The V gene's germline CDR1 is LGHNA and CDR2 YNFKEQ. CDR3 sequence: CASSQSVYNEQFF. Written as DNA, the CDR3 is TGTGCCAGCAGCCAATCCGTCTACAATGAGCAGTTCTTC.

CDR3 residues: CASSEASGGPDTQYF. CDR3 DNA sequence: TGTGCCAGCAGTGAAGCTAGCGGGGGGCCAGATACGCAGTATTTT. V and J are TRBV6-1 and TRBJ2-3; 10 bases fit TRBD2. J gave up 4 bases and V 0 bases, and 1 base lay outside the gene matches. The CDR3 runs 15 residues. CDR1 MNHNS and CDR2 SASEGT come from the germline V gene.

The chain carries TRBV28 and TRBJ1-6; D gene ambiguous. The length of the CDR3 is 16 residues. V lost 6 bases, J lost 5 bases, and 17 bases lay in between. Per germline, CDR1 MDHEN and CDR2 SYDVKM. CDR3 sequence: CASSHYPSSNNSPLHF. In nucleotides, the CDR3 is TGTGCCAGCAGCCATTATCCGTCCTCAAATAATTCACCCCTCCACTTT.

This clone was picked up one time. The rearrangement joins TRBV6-5 to TRBJ2-7; D gene uncertain. CDR1 MNHEY and CDR2 SVGAGI come from the germline V gene. The ends were cut back, 0 bases at V and 0 bases at J, with 9 bases in the middle. The CDR3 covers 15 residues. The CDR3 sequence: CASSYSVDSSYEQYF. DNA of the CDR3: TGTGCCAGCAGTTACTCGGTGGATTCCTCCTACGAGCAGTACTTC.

The rearrangement links TRBV6-1 to TRBJ1-5; no clear D gene. The germline V and J ends were trimmed by 3 bases and 5 bases, with 2 bases remaining between them. This CDR3 has 11 amino acids. The germline gives CDR1 MNHNS, CDR2 SASEGT. CDR3 amino acids: CASSDDQPQHF. CDR3 DNA: TGTGCCAGCAGTGATGATCAGCCCCAGCATTTT.

V usage is TRBV10-2 and J usage is TRBJ1-2, with 8 bases fitting TRBD1. CDR1 is WSHSY and CDR2 is SAAADI in the germline V gene. The ends lost 3 bases at V and 4 bases at J; junction bases unmatched: 4. The CDR3 covers 14 residues. This CDR3 reads CASSDRGRVYGYTF. In DNA, the CDR3 is TGCGCCAGCAGTGACAGGGGGCGGGTCTATGGCTACACCTTC.

The CDR3 loop reads CASSLSNRNSPLHF. The CDR3, as DNA: TGTGCCAGCAGCTTATCGAACAGAAATTCACCCCTCCACTTT. The chain has TRBV7-2 and TRBJ1-6; D is ambiguous. The CDR3 extends over 14 amino acids. Between the trimmed V and J ends, which lost 2 bases and 7 bases, there was a span of 9 bases. Germline lookup yields CDR1 SGHTA and CDR2 FQGNSA.

The rearrangement links TRBV28 to TRBJ2-3; tentatively, D is TRBD2 (5 bases). CDR1 is MDHEN and CDR2 is SYDVKM in the germline V gene. The CDR3 extends over 14 amino acids. Trimming cost V 6 bases and J 9 bases, with 19 bases left between them. CDR3 coding DNA: TGTGCCAGCAGCCTGAGGGCTGGTCATGGCACGCAGTATTTT. Translation: CASSLRAGHGTQYF.

This clone was seen just once. This sequence joins TRBV5-1 and TRBJ1-4; the D is unclear. The CDR3 spans 15 residues. V was cut by 0 bases and J by 0 bases, with 6 bases left in between. Per germline, CDR1 SGHRS and CDR2 YFSETQ. The CDR3 protein is CASSLVDSTNEKLFF. The CDR3 DNA is TGCGCCAGCAGCTTGGTTGATTCAACTAATGAAAAACTGTTTTTT.

The chain carries TRBV5-6 and TRBJ2-3; 9 bases are shared with TRBD2. This CDR3 is 16 amino acids long. The V gene's germline CDR1 is SGHDT and CDR2 YYEEEE. V dropped 2 bases and J dropped 7; count of bases not matched to a gene: 11. As DNA, the CDR3 is TGTGCCAGCAGCTTTGTGTCTAGCGGGGCGTTACATACGCAGTATTTT. It encodes CASSFVSSGALHTQYF.

This clone showed up just once. J is TRBJ1-2 and V is TRBV6-5; D not certain. The CDR3 has 13 residues. In germline, CDR1 is MNHEY, CDR2 SVGAGI. Trimming removed 10 bases at V and 6 bases at J, with 18 bases between. This CDR3 reads CATLRTANHGYTF. CDR3 coding DNA: TGTGCCACCCTGCGGACGGCCAACCATGGCTACACCTTC.

The CDR3 sequence is CASSEWQTRDRLFF. The CDR3 DNA is TGTGCCAGCAGTGAATGGCAAACCAGGGACCGGCTGTTTTTT. The chain recombines TRBV25-1 with TRBJ2-2, with D perhaps matching TRBD1 or TRBD2 (5 bases each). This CDR3 is built from 14 residues. Germline CDR1 reads MGHDK; CDR2 reads SYGVNS. Trimming removed 1 base from V and 13 bases from J, with 16 bases in between.